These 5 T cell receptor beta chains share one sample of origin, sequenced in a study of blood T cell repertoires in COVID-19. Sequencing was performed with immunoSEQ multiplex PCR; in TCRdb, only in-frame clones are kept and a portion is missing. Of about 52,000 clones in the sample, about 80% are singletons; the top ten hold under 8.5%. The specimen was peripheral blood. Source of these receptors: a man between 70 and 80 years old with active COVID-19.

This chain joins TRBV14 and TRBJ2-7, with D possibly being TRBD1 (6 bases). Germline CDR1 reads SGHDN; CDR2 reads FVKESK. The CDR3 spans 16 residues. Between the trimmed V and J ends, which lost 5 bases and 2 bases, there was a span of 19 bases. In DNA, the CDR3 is TGTGCCAGCAGCACACTCAGGGGCGGATCTACCTACGAGCAGTACTTC. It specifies CASSTLRGGSTYEQYF.

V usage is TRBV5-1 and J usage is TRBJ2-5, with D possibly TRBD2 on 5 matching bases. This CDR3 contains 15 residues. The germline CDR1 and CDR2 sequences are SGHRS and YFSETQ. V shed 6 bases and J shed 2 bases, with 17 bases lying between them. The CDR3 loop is CASKEGRLKQETQYF. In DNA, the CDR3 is TGCGCCAGCAAAGAGGGCAGGCTGAAGCAAGAGACCCAGTACTTC.

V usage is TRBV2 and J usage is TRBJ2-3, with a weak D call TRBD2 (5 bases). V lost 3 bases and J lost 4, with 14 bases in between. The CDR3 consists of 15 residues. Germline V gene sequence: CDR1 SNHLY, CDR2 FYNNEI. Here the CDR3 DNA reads TGTGCCAGCAGTGATTCGGGGAAAGTGCCAGATACGCAGTATTTT. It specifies CASSDSGKVPDTQYF.

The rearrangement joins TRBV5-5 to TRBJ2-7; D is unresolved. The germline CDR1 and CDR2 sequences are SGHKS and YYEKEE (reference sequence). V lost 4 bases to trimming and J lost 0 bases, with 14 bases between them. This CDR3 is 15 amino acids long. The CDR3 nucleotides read TGTGCCAGCAGCGCCACGGTAGCCTCCTCCTACGAGCAGTACTTC. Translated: CASSATVASSYEQYF. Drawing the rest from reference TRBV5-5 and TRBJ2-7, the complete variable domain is DAGVTQSPTHLIKTRGQQVTLRCSPISGHKSVSWYQQVLGQGPQFIFQYYEKEERGRGNFPDRFSARQFPNYSSELNVNALLLGDSALYLCASSATVASSYEQYFGPGTRLTVT.

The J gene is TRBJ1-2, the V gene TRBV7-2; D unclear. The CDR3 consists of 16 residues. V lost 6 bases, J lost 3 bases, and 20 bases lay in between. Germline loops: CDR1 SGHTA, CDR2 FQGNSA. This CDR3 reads CASSLPEGLFDYGYTF. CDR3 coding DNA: TGTGCCAGCAGTTTACCCGAAGGACTATTCGACTATGGCTACACCTTC.